Listed below are T cell receptor beta chains from one sample, sequenced in a study of blood T cell repertoires in COVID-19. The table came from immunoSEQ multiplex PCR; TCRdb's copy has only in-frame clones and leaves some out. The sample shows 260,000 or so clones, around 85% of them seen only once. The sample consisted of PBMCs or T cells enriched from blood (not recorded which). The receptors derive from a woman between 45 and 65 years old who had recovered from COVID-19. Each CDR3 is given without its conserved first and last residue. Each record gives: J gene, CDR3 length, V gene, CDR3 protein.

J gene: TRBJ2-7
CDR3 length: 16
V gene: TRBV5-1
CDR3 protein: ASSLVGTSGVFSYEQY

J gene: TRBJ1-4
CDR3 length: 11
V gene: TRBV19
CDR3 protein: ASSIRSNEKLF

J gene: TRBJ1-2
CDR3 length: 12
V gene: TRBV19
CDR3 protein: ASSQQGTNYGYT

J gene: TRBJ2-7
CDR3 length: 13
V gene: TRBV27
CDR3 protein: ASSLSAQGSYEQY

J gene: TRBJ2-2
CDR3 length: 14
V gene: TRBV18
CDR3 protein: ASSPGWGRWTGELF

J gene: TRBJ2-2
CDR3 length: 13
V gene: TRBV9
CDR3 protein: ASSVARTNTGELF

J gene: TRBJ2-7
CDR3 length: 11
V gene: TRBV7-9
CDR3 protein: ASSYDRGNEQY

J gene: TRBJ2-5
CDR3 length: 12
V gene: TRBV11-2
CDR3 protein: ASSADPGGETQY

J gene: TRBJ1-1
CDR3 length: 13
V gene: TRBV6-6
CDR3 protein: ASSYPGQGKAEAF

J gene: TRBJ2-5
CDR3 length: 13
V gene: TRBV3-1/TRBV3-2
CDR3 protein: ASSHLAEGRETQY

J gene: TRBJ1-2
CDR3 length: 14
V gene: TRBV5-1
CDR3 protein: ASSGGTGTLGAGYT

J gene: TRBJ2-7
CDR3 length: 13
V gene: TRBV2
CDR3 protein: ASSVQGIGSYEQY

J gene: TRBJ1-4
CDR3 length: 15
V gene: TRBV4-1
CDR3 protein: ASNSRIVGGLTEKLF

J gene: TRBJ2-3
CDR3 length: 14
V gene: TRBV9
CDR3 protein: ASSVVGLASSDTQY

J gene: TRBJ1-3
CDR3 length: 15
V gene: TRBV9
CDR3 protein: ASSGGQGPRAGNTIY

J gene: TRBJ1-1
CDR3 length: 11
V gene: TRBV28
CDR3 protein: ACNRGPSTEAF

J gene: TRBJ2-1
CDR3 length: 13
V gene: TRBV6-1
CDR3 protein: ASSELAGGYNEQF

J gene: TRBJ1-1
CDR3 length: 12
V gene: TRBV5-6
CDR3 protein: ASRAGQSYTEAF

J gene: TRBJ2-6
CDR3 length: 14
V gene: TRBV28
CDR3 protein: ASSSRQEFRANVLT

J gene: TRBJ1-1
CDR3 length: 12
V gene: TRBV29-1
CDR3 protein: SVEPGRLNTEAF

J gene: TRBJ2-7
CDR3 length: 14
V gene: TRBV6-5
CDR3 protein: ASSYYPGQSNYEQY

J gene: TRBJ1-5
CDR3 length: 13
V gene: TRBV7-2
CDR3 protein: ASSLSQAPNQPQH

J gene: TRBJ1-2
CDR3 length: 12
V gene: TRBV7-8
CDR3 protein: ASSPMTGNYGYT

J gene: TRBJ1-1
CDR3 length: 15
V gene: TRBV28
CDR3 protein: ASSSGQGALSHTEAF

J gene: TRBJ2-1
CDR3 length: 15
V gene: TRBV24-1
CDR3 protein: ATSDGGRGLVPNEQF

J gene: TRBJ2-3
CDR3 length: 15
V gene: TRBV7-9
CDR3 protein: ASSLSTSGDNTDTQY

J gene: TRBJ1-1
CDR3 length: 16
V gene: TRBV28
CDR3 protein: ASSFLGAIYLRNTEAF

J gene: TRBJ2-3
CDR3 length: 11
V gene: TRBV12-3/TRBV12-4
CDR3 protein: ASSSLSTGTQY

J gene: TRBJ2-1
CDR3 length: 12
V gene: TRBV5-6
CDR3 protein: ASRSRGQGREQF

J gene: TRBJ2-3
CDR3 length: 13
V gene: TRBV6-5
CDR3 protein: ASSYQRETTDTQY

J gene: TRBJ2-3
CDR3 length: 12
V gene: TRBV19
CDR3 protein: ASSFGSEVDTQY

J gene: TRBJ1-1
CDR3 length: 15
V gene: TRBV7-8
CDR3 protein: ASSLALGAGANTEAF

J gene: TRBJ1-6
CDR3 length: 11
V gene: TRBV7-3
CDR3 protein: ASSRSAMSPLH

J gene: TRBJ1-5
CDR3 length: 13
V gene: TRBV19
CDR3 protein: ASSLLGQSNQPQH

J gene: TRBJ2-7
CDR3 length: 12
V gene: TRBV4-1
CDR3 protein: ASSPSGGRNEQY

J gene: TRBJ1-5
CDR3 length: 12
V gene: TRBV7-2
CDR3 protein: ASSRDRTNQPQH

J gene: TRBJ1-5
CDR3 length: 12
V gene: TRBV6-5
CDR3 protein: ASVARQGVQPQH

J gene: TRBJ2-7
CDR3 length: 15
V gene: TRBV27
CDR3 protein: ASSLSLSTGLSYEQY

J gene: TRBJ1-4
CDR3 length: 12
V gene: TRBV2
CDR3 protein: ASSEGAANEKLF

J gene: TRBJ1-1
CDR3 length: 12
V gene: TRBV29-1
CDR3 protein: SVKTGGLGTEAF

J gene: TRBJ1-2
CDR3 length: 13
V gene: TRBV19
CDR3 protein: ASSITGLEGYGYT